This note documents a single T cell receptor beta chain sequence. Germline lookup yields CDR1 GTSNPN and CDR2 SVGIG (reference sequence). CDR3 length: 14 amino acids. Germline trimming cut 0 bases from V and 2 bases from J; bases unmatched to any gene: 1. Here immunoSEQ multiplex PCR was the method, and the copy in TCRdb shows in-frame clones only, minus some. The table shows 150,000 to 200,000 clones, with 70% to 90% occurring only once. This sample was included in a study of blood T cell repertoires in COVID-19. This TCR derives from a man aged 18 to 29 who had recovered from COVID-19. The rearrangement joins TRBV30 to TRBJ2-5, with TRBD2 identical over 9 bases. Sequenced input: peripheral blood. CDR3 sequence: CAWSVAGGQETQYF. The CDR3 DNA reads TGTGCCTGGAGTGTGGCGGGAGGGCAAGAGACCCAGTACTTC.